A single sample is the source of the 16 T cell receptor beta chains below, sequenced in a study of identical twins. In TCRdb, the 5' RACE reads were re-called with MiXCR into one record per CDR3 protein. The sample lists 1.5 million to 2 million distinct CDR3 sequences, roughly a third occurring once. The sample taken for sequencing was cord blood. Receptors originate from a newborn girl in good health.

The V call is TRBV18, the J call TRBJ2-3; D gene ambiguous. The CDR3 sequence is 14 residues long. V dropped 4 bases and J dropped 2 bases, with 10 bases sitting between them. Germline V gene sequence: CDR1 KGHSH, CDR2 LQKENI. The CDR3 DNA reads TGTGCCAGCTCACGGAATGGGCCCACAGATACGCAGTATTTT. Its translation is CASSRNGPTDTQYF.

V is TRBV7-8 and J is TRBJ2-5; D may be TRBD1 (6 bases). This CDR3 is 13 amino acids long. CDR1 and CDR2 (germline): SGHVS, FQNEAQ. The germline V and J ends were trimmed by 6 bases and 5 bases, with 13 bases remaining between them. The CDR3 is CASSLRGIETQYF. The DNA for the CDR3 is TGTGCCAGCAGTCTAAGGGGGATTGAGACCCAGTACTTC.

The rearrangement links TRBV28 to TRBJ2-7; D not resolved. Germline loops: CDR1 MDHEN, CDR2 SYDVKM. The CDR3 consists of 12 residues. Trimming removed 2 bases at V and 6 bases at J, with 8 bases between. CDR3 sequence: CASSLRVAEQYF. The CDR3 DNA is TGTGCCAGCAGTTTACGAGTTGCCGAGCAGTACTTC.

This clonotype has a handful of counts. This rearrangement joins TRBV7-9 to TRBJ2-1, with 9 bases matching TRBD2. Trimming at V came to 6 bases and at J to 7 bases, leaving 16 bases not matched to a gene. The CDR3 runs to 17 residues. CDR1 and CDR2 from the germline V gene are SEHNR and FQNEAQ (reference sequence). The CDR3 loop is CASRNTPAGGPKNEQFF. CDR3 DNA sequence: TGTGCCAGCAGAAATACGCCGGCGGGAGGGCCGAAGAATGAGCAGTTCTTC.

This clonotype was seen a handful of times. The chain links TRBV7-2 to TRBJ2-3; D not resolved. CDR1 is SGHTA and CDR2 is FQGNSA in the germline V gene. Trimming left V 5 bases short and J 2 bases short, with 17 bases between. CDR3 size: 16 residues. The CDR3 here is CASSQTRTRHTDTQYF. As DNA, the CDR3 is TGTGCCAGCAGCCAAACGAGGACCAGGCACACAGATACGCAGTATTTT.

The V and J genes are TRBV6-1 and TRBJ1-2, with D possibly TRBD1 on 6 matching bases. Germline V CDR1 and CDR2: MNHNS, SASEGT. Trimming cost V 9 bases and J 1 base, with 12 bases left between them. The CDR3 consists of 13 residues. The CDR3 reads CASGQRYNYGYTF. CDR3 nucleotides: TGTGCCAGTGGACAGCGCTATAACTATGGCTACACCTTC.

Comments on this clonotype: This may stem from a read error, because a much larger clone lies one nucleotide away. The chain carries TRBV10-3 and TRBJ2-6, with TRBD1 as a possible D gene (5 bases). Germline lookup yields CDR1 ENHRY and CDR2 SYGVKD. This CDR3 is built from 12 residues. The CDR3 coding sequence is TGTGCCATCCAGTCTGGGGCCAACGTCCCGACTTTC. It specifies CAIQSGANVPTF.

This clonotype was detected many times. This rearrangement joins TRBV24-1 to TRBJ2-7, with TRBD1 as a possible D gene (6 bases). V dropped 10 bases and J dropped 0 bases, with 18 bases sitting between them. CDR3 length equals 15 residues. Germline assignment: CDR1 KGHDR and CDR2 SFDVKD. The CDR3, as DNA: TGTGCCACGAAAGAACAGGGTTACAGCTCCTACGAGCAGTACTTC. It yields the protein CATKEQGYSSYEQYF.

The chain combines TRBV4-2 with TRBJ2-3; D might be TRBD2 (5 bases). There are 15 residues in the CDR3. V was trimmed by 10 bases and J by 4 bases, leaving 21 bases between them. Germline V gene sequence: CDR1 LGHNA, CDR2 YNFKEQ. This CDR3 is CATDTETIHADTQYF. CDR3 DNA: TGTGCCACCGATACCGAGACTATTCACGCAGATACGCAGTATTTT.

In this sample, this clonotype turned up a few times. The chain combines TRBV6-6 with TRBJ2-7, with D perhaps matching TRBD1 (5 bases). V was pared by 6 bases and J by 2 bases, with 17 bases between. The CDR3 sequence is 15 residues long. CDR1 MNHNY and CDR2 SVGAGI come from the germline V gene (reference sequence). The DNA of the CDR3 is TGTGCCAGCAGACCGACGGCAGGGTCTGCCTACGAGCAGTACTTC. Encoded protein: CASRPTAGSAYEQYF.

The V and J genes are TRBV5-1 and TRBJ2-5; D possibly corresponds to TRBD1 (7 bases). The CDR3 is 14 amino acids. Per germline, CDR1 SGHRS and CDR2 YFSETQ. V lost 4 bases to trimming and J lost 0 bases, with 10 bases between them. The CDR3 coding sequence is TGCGCCAGCAGCGCGGGGACAGACCAAGAGACCCAGTACTTC. Translating it yields CASSAGTDQETQYF.

The genes are TRBV29-1 and TRBJ1-2; D is unclear. Germline CDR1 is SQVTM and CDR2 is ANQGSEA. Between the trimmed V and J ends, which lost 3 bases and 6 bases, there was a span of 8 bases. The CDR3 has 11 amino acids. CDR3 protein: CSVDAGNGYTF. The CDR3 nucleotides are TGCAGCGTTGATGCGGGTAATGGCTACACCTTC.

The chain uses TRBV5-1 and TRBJ2-5, with 8 bases identical to TRBD2. The last part of the DNA fits TRBJ2-7 better; the J call may be wrong. CDR3 length equals 16 residues. Germline V lookup: CDR1 SGHRS, CDR2 YFSETQ. CDR3 in amino acids: CASSLDSSGLHYEQYF. In DNA form, the CDR3 reads TGCGCCAGCAGCTTGGATTCTAGCGGGCTCCACTACGAGCAGTACTTC.

This clonotype was seen a handful of times. This chain uses TRBV24-1 with TRBJ2-5; TRBD2 aligns across 10 bases. The germline V gene has CDR1 KGHDR and CDR2 SFDVKD. With V trimmed by 8 bases and J by 3 bases, 14 bases remained unmatched. This CDR3 comprises 17 residues. Here the CDR3 DNA reads TGTGCCACCATGCCCCTAGCGGGAGATGGGGGAAAAGAGACCCAGTACTTC. Translation: CATMPLAGDGGKETQYF.

This clonotype was counted a few times. The chain combines TRBV7-2 with TRBJ2-4; 7 nucleotides align to TRBD2. There are 17 residues in the CDR3. CDR1 is SGHTA, CDR2 FQGNSA, per germline. The V segment lost 2 bases and the J segment 3 bases; nucleotides outside the gene matches: 10. The CDR3 protein is CASSLLGLAAYKNIQYF. CDR3 bases: TGTGCCAGCAGCTTATTGGGGCTAGCGGCATACAAAAACATTCAGTACTTC.

The gene calls are TRBV20-1 and TRBJ1-1; 7 nucleotides align to TRBD1. Germline lookup yields CDR1 DFQATT and CDR2 SNEGSKA (reference sequence). The trim removed 0 bases at V and 2 bases at J, leaving 6 bases unmatched. The CDR3 is 15 amino acids. The CDR3 sequence is CSARDARQGNTEAFF. The DNA of the CDR3 is TGCAGTGCTAGAGATGCCCGACAGGGAAACACTGAAGCTTTCTTT.